Given below is one T cell receptor (beta chain) in context. No antigen is known for it. Germline-derived CDR1 and CDR2 are ENHRY and SYGVKD. V lost 11 bases and J lost 4; bases outside the gene matches: 17. The CDR3 covers 16 residues. Vbeta (60) and Jbeta (13) primers were used in the PCR. Original data processing: Some 11 million shared chains were among the roughly 78 million unique TCR beta chains that a later analysis counted. Repertoires were generated with immunoSEQ multiplex PCR, while TCRdb's copy carries only in-frame clones and drops some. That table supplies the V and J calls and clone size; D and trimming were determined from the DNA. The sample gives 150,000 to 200,000 clones, 82% of which show up once; less than 1% is in the top ten. The data belong to a study of cytomegalovirus exposure and HLA in healthy donors. Broader study findings: Certain indistinguishable V segments, among them TRBV6-2 and TRBV6-3, were excluded. Sequencing had likely introduced a cluster of highly shared sequence variants as an artifact.

The J gene is TRBJ1-1, the V gene TRBV10-3, with 9 positions matching TRBD1. This clonotype was sampled from a girl aged 2-10 years in good health and CMV-seropositive. The source material was PBMCs. The CDR3 loop reads CASTRATGTGLTEAFF. CDR3 nucleotides: TGTGCCTCCACAAGGGCCACGGGGACAGGGCTCACTGAAGCTTTCTTT.